The 23 T cell receptor beta chains below were found in one sample sequenced in a study of Graves' ophthalmopathy and Graves' hyperthyroidism. Amplification targeted the TCR beta CDR3 regions, with RNA transcripts as the source material. The workflow started with a first-round RT-PCR run with HTBI primers and then moved on to a second-round multiplex PCR. TCRdb re-analysed the multiplex PCR reads in MiXCR, keeping a single row per CDR3 protein. Among hundreds of thousands of distinct CDR3 sequences, 35% to 50% were seen once, and the ten largest hold approximately 43%. Specimen: peripheral blood. These receptors all stem from an adult man with Graves' ophthalmopathy.

The chain has TRBV20-1 and TRBJ1-5; no clear D. This CDR3 contains 14 residues. Germline V lookup: CDR1 DFQATT, CDR2 SNEGSKA (reference sequence). With 2 bases removed from V and 0 bases from J, the gap between germline ends came to 8 bases. The CDR3: CSARFVGSNQPQHF. CDR3 bases: TGCAGTGCTAGATTCGTCGGTAGCAATCAGCCCCAGCATTTT.

This clonotype was detected many times. The J gene is TRBJ2-6, the V gene TRBV14; the D gene is possibly TRBD1 (5 bases). The germline CDR1 and CDR2 sequences are SGHDN and FVKESK. Trimming took off 1 base at V and 2 bases at J, with 6 bases between the two ends. There are 15 residues in the CDR3. Here the CDR3 DNA reads TGTGCCAGCAGCCAAGTCAGGGCTGGGGCCAACGTCCTGACTTTC. It specifies CASSQVRAGANVLTF. The variable domain in full, with the rest retrieved from reference TRBV14 and TRBJ2-6, is EAGVTQFPSHSVIEKGQTVTLRCDPISGHDNLYWYRRVMGKEIKFLLHFVKESKQDESGMPNNRFLAERTGGTYSTLKVQPAELEDSGVYFCASSQVRAGANVLTFGAGSRLTVL.

The V call is TRBV29-1, the J call TRBJ1-2, with D possibly being TRBD1 (6 bases). The CDR3 totals 13 residues. V was pared by 6 bases and J by 4 bases, with 15 bases between. The germline CDR1 and CDR2 sequences are SQVTM and ANQGSEA. This CDR3 is CSVTRGSSYGYTF. The CDR3 nucleotides read TGCAGCGTAACCAGGGGCAGTTCCTATGGCTACACCTTC.

This clonotype appeared many times. The chain links TRBV10-3 to TRBJ1-6; TRBD1 matches 7 bases. The germline gives CDR1 ENHRY, CDR2 SYGVKD. CDR3 length equals 15 residues. Unmatched junction bases numbered 6, after V lost 3 bases and J lost 7 bases. CDR3 nucleotide sequence: TGTGCCATCAGTGAAGTTGGGACAGCAAATTCACCCCTCCACTTT. It translates to CAISEVGTANSPLHF.

In this sample, this clonotype turned up a few times. The chain links TRBV9 to TRBJ2-5; 9 positions agree with TRBD2. V gave up 0 bases and J gave up 6 bases; unmatched junction bases: 15. The CDR3 has 18 amino acids. Per the germline V gene, CDR1 is SGDLS and CDR2 is YYNGEE. This chain's CDR3 is CASSVGPTLAGPLKTQYF. The DNA for the CDR3 is TGTGCCAGCAGCGTAGGTCCAACGCTAGCGGGGCCGTTGAAGACCCAGTACTTC. Drawing the rest from reference TRBV9 and TRBJ2-5, the complete variable domain is DSGVTQTPKHLITATGQRVTLRCSPRSGDLSVYWYQQSLDQGLQFLIQYYNGEERAKGNILERFSAQQFPDLHSELNLSSLELGDSALYFCASSVGPTLAGPLKTQYFGPGTRLLVL.

This clonotype was observed many times. The chain joins TRBV24-1 to TRBJ1-5; possible D gene TRBD1, 5 bases. This CDR3 is built from 13 residues. Trimming pared 11 bases from V and 7 bases from J, leaving 17 bases between. Germline CDR1 reads KGHDR; CDR2 reads SFDVKD. The CDR3 loop reads CASSPGRGQPQHF. The CDR3 DNA sequence: TGTGCCAGCTCACCCGGTAGGGGACAGCCCCAGCATTTT.

V is TRBV15 and J is TRBJ2-5, with a tentative D call TRBD2 (5 bases). Trimming took 5 bases from V and 5 from J, leaving 15 bases between them. This CDR3 spans 14 amino acids. Looked up from germline, CDR1 is LNHNV and CDR2 is YYDKDF (reference sequence). The DNA of the CDR3 is TGTGCCACCAGCGATCGGCTAGGGAGCGAGACCCAGTACTTC. This translates into CATSDRLGSETQYF. Based on the CDR3 plus reference TRBV15 and TRBJ2-5, the full variable domain is DAMVIQNPRYQVTQFGKPVTLSCSQTLNHNVMYWYQQKSSQAPKLLFHYYDKDFNNEADTPDNFQSRRPNTSFCFLDIRSPGLGDTAMYLCATSDRLGSETQYFGPGTRLLVL.

This clonotype was counted many times. This chain connects TRBV19 to TRBJ1-2; TRBD1 might be the D (6 bases). CDR3 length: 13 residues. V lost 6 bases, J lost 4 bases, and 12 bases lay in between. The germline CDR1 and CDR2 sequences are LNHDA and SQIVND (reference sequence). CDR3 coding DNA: TGTGCCAGTAGCCACAGGGAAGGCTATGGCTACACCTTC. Protein sequence: CASSHREGYGYTF.

The chain couples TRBV11-3 to TRBJ2-2, with D uncertain. V lost 3 bases and J 8 bases, leaving 7 bases between the germline ends. The CDR3 extends over 12 amino acids. Germline CDR1 reads SGHNT; CDR2 reads YENEEA. The CDR3 sequence: CASSFKLGELFF. The DNA for the CDR3 is TGTGCCAGCAGCTTCAAGCTAGGGGAGCTGTTTTTT.

This clonotype showed up many times. This rearrangement joins TRBV7-9 to TRBJ2-7; D unclear. The germline V gene has CDR1 SEHNR and CDR2 FQNEAQ (reference sequence). This CDR3 region has 13 residues. Trimming shortened V by 7 bases and J by 1 base, and 11 bases separated the two germline ends. The CDR3: CASTTDSSYEQYF. CDR3 nucleotide sequence: TGTGCCAGCACCACAGACTCTTCCTACGAGCAGTACTTC.

V gene TRBV25-1 combines with J gene TRBJ1-4; possible D gene TRBD1, 5 bases. The CDR3 spans 14 residues. V was clipped by 8 bases and J by 2 bases, with 12 bases between them. Germline V gene sequence: CDR1 MGHDK, CDR2 SYGVNS. The CDR3 loop reads CASLDGTTNEKLFF. DNA for the CDR3: TGTGCCAGCTTGGATGGGACGACTAATGAAAAACTGTTTTTT.

The V call is TRBV5-6, the J call TRBJ2-2, with D possibly matching TRBD2 (6 bases). CDR1 and CDR2 (germline): SGHDT, YYEEEE. The CDR3 covers 18 residues. The ends were cut back, 4 bases at V and 0 bases at J, with 19 bases in the middle. CDR3 nucleotide sequence: TGTGCCAGCAGCCCCCGCGGTAGGCGGGACCCGAACACCGGGGAGCTGTTTTTT. Translated: CASSPRGRRDPNTGELFF.

This clonotype was picked up many times. This sequence joins TRBV24-1 and TRBJ1-2; TRBD1 is a possible D gene (5 bases). The CDR3 is 13 residues long. The V gene's germline CDR1 is KGHDR and CDR2 SFDVKD. V was cut by 6 bases and J by 8 bases, with 15 bases left in between. Here the CDR3 DNA reads TGTGCCACCAGTAGGGACCCGGCACTCGGCTACACCTTC. Residues: CATSRDPALGYTF.

This clonotype was seen a handful of times. The chain links TRBV29-1 to TRBJ2-2; tentative D call: TRBD2 (5 bases). The germline V gene has CDR1 SQVTM and CDR2 ANQGSEA. Trimming cost V 7 bases and J 5 bases, with 14 bases left between them. There are 13 residues in the CDR3. The CDR3 DNA is TGCAGCGCCGCCCTTACTAGTACCGGGGAGCTGTTTTTT. Protein sequence: CSAALTSTGELFF.

In this sample, this clonotype turned up a few times. V usage is TRBV12-3 or TRBV12-4 and J usage is TRBJ1-2; tentatively, D is TRBD1 (5 bases). V lost 3 bases and J lost 8, with 13 bases in between. CDR3 length: 13 residues. CDR3 protein: CASSFAGFGGYTF. The DNA for the CDR3 is TGTGCCAGCAGTTTTGCAGGGTTTGGCGGCTACACCTTC.

The chain links TRBV9 to TRBJ1-6, with TRBD1 as a possible D gene (5 bases). This CDR3 is built from 14 residues. V lost 4 bases, J lost 7 bases, and 12 bases lay in between. Germline loops: CDR1 SGDLS, CDR2 YYNGEE. The CDR3 bases are TGTGCCAGCAGCCCGGGACCGACCAATTCACCCCTCCACTTT. Residues: CASSPGPTNSPLHF.

This clonotype came up many times. V and J are TRBV15 and TRBJ2-2, with 8 nucleotides matching TRBD2. The junction had 4 bases not matched to a gene; V was cut back by 3 bases and J by 1 base. The CDR3 totals 16 residues. Germline V gives CDR1 LNHNV, CDR2 YYDKDF (reference sequence). CDR3 DNA sequence: TGTGCCACCAGCAGGTATAGCGGGATGAACACCGGGGAGCTGTTTTTT. It translates to CATSRYSGMNTGELFF.

This clonotype was detected only a few times. The V and J genes are TRBV20-1 and TRBJ2-6, with D maybe TRBD2 (5 bases). Deletions cut 3 bases from V and 1 base from J, with 16 bases between. Germline-derived CDR1 and CDR2 are DFQATT and SNEGSKA (reference sequence). This CDR3 is 17 amino acids long. CDR3 coding DNA: TGCAGTGCTAGGGAGGCTTGGGATACTTCTGGGGCCAACGTCCTGACTTTC. This codes for CSAREAWDTSGANVLTF.

There are a few counts of this clonotype. The chain recombines TRBV28 with TRBJ1-5; D is unclear. Between the trimmed V and J ends, which lost 2 bases and 9 bases, there was a span of 5 bases. The length of the CDR3 is 11 residues. Germline values: CDR1 MDHEN, CDR2 SYDVKM. Here the CDR3 DNA reads TGTGCCAGCAGTTTACGTCCGCCCCAGCATTTT. Amino acid sequence: CASSLRPPQHF. Filled out from reference TRBV28 and TRBJ1-5, the complete variable domain reads DVKVTQSSRYLVKRTGEKVFLECVQDMDHENMFWYRQDPGLGLRLIYFSYDVKMKEKGDIPEGYSVSREKKERFSLILESASTNQTSMYLCASSLRPPQHFGDGTRLSIL.

The table lists this clonotype with a few counts. The chain couples TRBV20-1 to TRBJ2-5; a weak D match, TRBD2 (5 bases). There are 15 residues in the CDR3. Germline assignment: CDR1 DFQATT and CDR2 SNEGSKA (reference sequence). Trimming took off 3 bases at V and 1 base at J, with 15 bases between the two ends. The CDR3 DNA reads TGCAGTGCTAGGCGGTCATCGGGGATCCAAGAGACCCAGTACTTC. Its translation: CSARRSSGIQETQYF.

J is TRBJ2-3 and V is TRBV29-1; D may be TRBD1 (6 bases). The CDR3 length is 14 residues. Germline loops: CDR1 SQVTM, CDR2 ANQGSEA. The V gene lost 1 base and the J gene lost 8 bases, with 16 bases spanning the gap. CDR3 region: CSVEGGQGLGTQYF. CDR3 nucleotides: TGCAGCGTTGAAGGGGGGCAGGGTCTAGGTACGCAGTATTTT.

This clonotype occurred a few times. The V and J genes are TRBV20-1 and TRBJ1-4; 9 bases fit TRBD1. Germline V CDR1 and CDR2: DFQATT, SNEGSKA (reference sequence). The CDR3 is 15 residues long. V was pared by 2 bases and J by 4 bases, with 5 bases of the junction left unmatched. The CDR3 region is CSARRTGDINEKLFF. In DNA, the CDR3 is TGCAGTGCTAGACGGACAGGGGATATTAATGAAAAACTGTTTTTT.

To note about this clonotype: A much more abundant neighbour one base away suggests this may be a read error. The genes are TRBV10-3 and TRBJ2-2; D not resolved. Looked up from germline, CDR1 is ENHRY and CDR2 is SYGVKD. V gave up 7 bases and J gave up 4 bases, with 16 bases separating them. The CDR3 is 15 residues long. The CDR3: CAIKSTARGTGELFF. The DNA for the CDR3 is TGTGCCATCAAATCCACAGCTCGAGGCACCGGGGAGCTGTTTTTT.